The 30 T cell receptor beta chains reported below all come from one sample, sequenced in a study of T cells in Graves' hyperthyroidism and ophthalmopathy. Researchers amplified the TCR beta CDR3 regions from RNA transcripts. The HTBI primer set was used in a first-round RT-PCR of the TCR CDR3. Each CDR3 protein is one row after TCRdb ran MiXCR on the multiplex PCR reads. The profile shows about 290,000 distinct CDR3 sequences, about 13% of them singletons. The sample was blood. Receptors originate from a woman between 40 and 55 years old with Graves' hyperthyroidism.

The chain couples TRBV28 to TRBJ1-2, with D possibly matching TRBD1 (5 bases). This CDR3 contains 14 residues. Germline V CDR1 and CDR2: MDHEN, SYDVKM. The V end lost 6 bases, the J end lost 10 bases, and 21 bases lay between the germline ends. The CDR3 protein is CASRRAGTNPHYTF. CDR3 in DNA: TGTGCCAGCAGGAGGGCAGGGACTAACCCCCACTACACCTTC.

This clonotype was recorded many times. The chain combines TRBV6-2 or TRBV6-3 with TRBJ2-1; D uncertain. CDR3 length equals 14 residues. CDR1 is MNHEY, CDR2 SVGEGT, per germline. Trimming cost V 4 bases and J 6 bases, with 13 bases left between them. In DNA, the CDR3 is TGTGCCAGCAGTTTAGCAGCTGTTCTCAATGAGCAGTTCTTC. It translates to CASSLAAVLNEQFF.

This clonotype was counted at least ten times. The CDR3 is CASSHYVVGRGDTEAFF. The CDR3 nucleotides are TGTGCCAGCAGCCATTATGTCGTGGGTCGGGGAGACACTGAAGCTTTCTTT. V is TRBV28 and J is TRBJ1-1; D uncertain. V was shortened by 6 bases and J by 3 bases, with 23 bases between the two germline ends. The CDR3 spans 17 residues. Looked up from germline, CDR1 is MDHEN and CDR2 is SYDVKM.

This clonotype appeared many times. This chain connects TRBV24-1 to TRBJ2-1; tentatively, D is TRBD2 (6 bases). Germline CDR1 KGHDR, CDR2 SFDVKD. V lost 0 bases and J lost 5, with 7 bases in between. This CDR3 contains 14 residues. The CDR3 region has the DNA TGTGCCACCAGTGATTTGGGAGGGGACAATGAGCAGTTCTTC. Protein: CATSDLGGDNEQFF.

The V gene is TRBV28, the J gene TRBJ2-3, with 10 nucleotides matching TRBD2. V lost 5 bases and J lost 0; bases outside the gene matches: 8. The CDR3 totals 17 residues. The V gene's germline CDR1 is MDHEN and CDR2 SYDVKM. CDR3 DNA sequence: TGTGCCAGCAGTCCAATGGGACTAGCGAGTAGCACAGATACGCAGTATTTT. Protein sequence: CASSPMGLASSTDTQYF.

In its sample, this clonotype was seen a few times. The genes are TRBV6-1 and TRBJ1-2; D unresolved. CDR1 and CDR2 from the germline V gene are MNHNS and SASEGT. V was pared by 0 bases and J by 6 bases, with 14 bases between. This CDR3 region has 15 residues. The CDR3 is CASSEARGVVDGYTF. In nucleotides, the CDR3 is TGTGCCAGCAGTGAAGCGCGCGGAGTCGTGGATGGCTACACCTTC.

Note on this clonotype: The missing conserved phenylalanine or tryptophan at the end of this CDR3 makes a read error likely. The gene calls are TRBV12-3 or TRBV12-4 and TRBJ1-2; 9 nucleotides line up with TRBD1. This CDR3 has 16 residues. Trimming took 6 bases from V and 5 from J; bases not matched to a gene: 13. CDR3: CASSPETGGATYGYTL. CDR3 nucleotide sequence: TGTGCCAGCAGCCCCGAAACAGGGGGCGCGACTTATGGCTACACCCTC.

This clonotype has a count of ten or more. The V gene is TRBV20-1, the J gene TRBJ1-4; weak D call: TRBD1 (6 bases). V shed 5 bases and J shed 5 bases, with 9 bases lying between them. The CDR3 has 12 residues. Germline V CDR1 and CDR2: DFQATT, SNEGSKA (reference sequence). The CDR3 nucleotides read TGCAGTGCTTATACAGGGAATGAAAAACTGTTTTTT. It encodes CSAYTGNEKLFF.

This clonotype occurred many times. The chain has TRBV30 and TRBJ1-4; no clear D. The CDR3 is 11 amino acids. Trimming left V 3 bases short and J 4 bases short, with 3 bases between. CDR1 and CDR2 (germline): GTSNPN, SVGIG (reference sequence). CDR3 amino acids: CAWSYNEKLFF. CDR3 DNA sequence: TGTGCCTGGAGCTATAATGAAAAACTGTTTTTT.

This clonotype was found many times. This chain uses TRBV12-3 or TRBV12-4 with TRBJ2-6; 9 bases match TRBD1. CDR3 size: 17 residues. After removal of 5 bases from V and 9 bases from J, the junction contained 14 bases not matched to a gene. CDR3 loop: CASSTQGGDRAFNVLTF. CDR3 bases: TGTGCCAGCAGTACGCAGGGGGGGGACAGGGCGTTCAACGTCCTGACTTTC.

This clonotype was detected once. CDR3 sequence reads: CASSFSQGPYEQYF. CDR3 bases: TGTGCCAGCAGTTTTTCCCAGGGACCCTACGAGCAGTACTTC. This chain joins TRBV12-3 or TRBV12-4 and TRBJ2-7, with D possibly being TRBD1 or TRBD2 (5 bases each). The CDR3 spans 14 residues. Between the trimmed V and J ends, which lost 3 bases and 2 bases, there was a span of 11 bases.

This clonotype was counted ten times or more. CDR3 DNA sequence: TGCAGCGTTGAGGAGGGGGCATTCGGGGGGATGGGAACCTACGAGCAGTACTTC. This sequence encodes CSVEEGAFGGMGTYEQYF. The chain couples TRBV29-1 to TRBJ2-7; TRBD1 or TRBD2 may be the D gene (7 bases each). This CDR3 region has 18 residues. V was shortened by 3 bases and J by 2 bases, with 26 bases between the two germline ends. Germline V gene sequence: CDR1 SQVTM, CDR2 ANQGSEA.

The J gene is TRBJ2-7, the V gene TRBV28; 7 nucleotides agree with TRBD1. The germline gives CDR1 MDHEN, CDR2 SYDVKM. This CDR3 has 14 amino acids. With 6 bases clipped from V and 1 base from J, the junction kept 6 bases outside the gene matches. The chain's CDR3 is CASRPRQGSYEQYF. CDR3 nucleotide sequence: TGTGCCAGCAGGCCCCGACAGGGATCCTACGAGCAGTACTTC.

This clonotype was counted many times. The chain employs TRBV20-1 and TRBJ2-7, with TRBD2 matching over 7 bases. V shed 4 bases and J 5 bases; nucleotides not matched to a gene: 8. Germline-derived CDR1 and CDR2 are DFQATT and SNEGSKA (reference sequence). The CDR3 spans 13 residues. CDR3 bases: TGCAGTGCTAAATGGCTAGCGGACCACGAGCAGTACTTC. The encoded protein is CSAKWLADHEQYF.

This clonotype was recorded at least ten times. The rearrangement uses TRBV20-1 and TRBJ2-1; TRBD2 is a possible D gene (6 bases). Looked up from germline, CDR1 is DFQATT and CDR2 is SNEGSKA (reference sequence). The CDR3 loop spans 14 amino acids. Deletions cut 0 bases from V and 9 bases from J, with 15 bases between. The CDR3 DNA follows: TGCAGTGCTAGAGAGTCCGGGACTCTGTCTGAGCAGTTCTTC. Amino acid sequence: CSARESGTLSEQFF.

The chain joins TRBV19 to TRBJ1-1; D call uncertain. The CDR3 is 14 residues long. Deletions cut 3 bases from V and 1 base from J, with 9 bases between. Germline CDR1 and CDR2: LNHDA and SQIVND (reference sequence). CDR3 sequence: CASSMAKKNTEAFF. Written as DNA, the CDR3 is TGTGCCAGTAGTATGGCGAAGAAGAACACTGAAGCTTTCTTT.

The genes are TRBV2 and TRBJ1-2; 12 bases agree with TRBD1. Germline V CDR1 and CDR2: SNHLY, FYNNEI. J lost 7 bases, V lost 4 bases, and 10 bases had no gene match. CDR3 size: 16 residues. CDR3 nucleotide sequence: TGTGCCAGCAGTGGTCCGGGGACAGGGGGCTCGCCTGGCTACACCTTC. Its protein is CASSGPGTGGSPGYTF. The full variable domain, rest sourced from reference TRBV2 and TRBJ1-2, is EPEVTQTPSHQVTQMGQEVILRCVPISNHLYFYWYRQILGQKVEFLVSFYNNEISEKSEIFDDQFSVERPDGSNFTLKIRSTKLEDSAMYFCASSGPGTGGSPGYTFGSGTRLTVV.

This chain connects TRBV3-1 to TRBJ1-2; possible D gene TRBD1, 6 bases. The ends were cut back, 3 bases at V and 8 bases at J, with 16 bases in the middle. This CDR3 region has 14 residues. In germline, CDR1 is LGHDT, CDR2 YNNKEL (reference sequence). Here the CDR3 DNA reads TGTGCCAGCAGCCATTACTCAGGGGATCGCGGCTACACCTTC. This gives the protein CASSHYSGDRGYTF.

The sample holds many counts of this clonotype. The chain employs TRBV6-2 or TRBV6-3 and TRBJ2-7; D is perhaps TRBD2 (6 bases). Trimming took off 2 bases at V and 2 bases at J, with 16 bases between the two ends. This CDR3 region has 16 residues. Germline-derived CDR1 and CDR2 are MNHEY and SVGEGT. This CDR3 reads CASSYGPGGGTYEQYF. The CDR3 nucleotides are TGTGCCAGCAGTTACGGGCCTGGAGGAGGGACCTACGAGCAGTACTTC.

The table lists this clonotype with a few counts. This chain uses TRBV7-9 with TRBJ2-2; TRBD2 agrees at 10 bases. Germline trimming cut 4 bases from V and 7 bases from J; bases unmatched to any gene: 12. The CDR3 runs to 17 residues. Germline values: CDR1 SEHNR, CDR2 FQNEAQ (reference sequence). The CDR3 coding sequence is TGTGCCAGCAGCTCTCCTAGCGGGAGCTTAGGCAACGGGGAGCTGTTTTTT. It encodes CASSSPSGSLGNGELFF.

The sample holds a few counts of this clonotype. V gene TRBV29-1 combines with J gene TRBJ2-1, with D hard to call. V was clipped by 1 base and J by 9 bases, with 10 bases between them. Germline-derived CDR1 and CDR2 are SQVTM and ANQGSEA. This CDR3 has 12 residues. The CDR3 region has the DNA TGCAGCGTTGAAGTGGTTACGGGTGAGCAGTTCTTC. Its translation is CSVEVVTGEQFF.

This chain joins TRBV13 and TRBJ2-3; D is ambiguous. With 7 bases removed from V and 1 base from J, the gap between germline ends came to 9 bases. Germline CDR1 reads PRHDT; CDR2 reads FYEKMQ (reference sequence). The CDR3 is 13 amino acids. The CDR3 spells CASKPGRTDTQYF. The CDR3 region has the DNA TGTGCCAGCAAACCCGGACGCACAGATACGCAGTATTTT.

This clonotype was recorded at least ten times. V usage is TRBV28 and J usage is TRBJ2-3; D gene uncertain. This CDR3 contains 11 residues. Deletions cut 4 bases from V and 6 bases from J, with 5 bases between. From germline, CDR1 is MDHEN and CDR2 SYDVKM. CDR3 in amino acids: CASSSMDTQYF. The DNA for the CDR3 is TGTGCCAGCAGTTCCATGGATACGCAGTATTTT.

This clonotype was counted a few times. The V gene is TRBV7-2, the J gene TRBJ1-2; weak D call: TRBD1 (6 bases). Per germline, CDR1 SGHTA and CDR2 FQGNSA. V lost 2 bases to trimming and J lost 3 bases, with 16 bases between them. The length of the CDR3 is 16 residues. Here the CDR3 reads CASSLTPLAGDYGYTF. The CDR3 DNA follows: TGTGCCAGCAGCTTAACTCCCCTCGCAGGGGACTATGGCTACACCTTC. Variable domain in full (rest from reference TRBV7-2 and TRBJ1-2): GAGVSQSPSNKVTEKGKDVELRCDPISGHTALYWYRQSLGQGLEFLIYFQGNSAPDKSGLPSDRFSAERTGGSVSTLTIQRTQQEDSAVYLCASSLTPLAGDYGYTFGSGTRLTVV.

This clonotype has ten or more counts. CDR3 nucleotide sequence: TGTGCCAGCAGGTCTACGGCAAACCAAGAGACCCAGTACTTC. Translating gives CASRSTANQETQYF. The J gene is TRBJ2-5, the V gene TRBV12-3 or TRBV12-4; D not resolved. The CDR3 totals 14 residues. V lost 6 bases and J 0 bases, leaving 11 bases between the germline ends.

This clonotype turned up a few times. The chain recombines TRBV2 with TRBJ2-2, with a weak D call TRBD2 (6 bases). V lost 4 bases to trimming and J lost 6 bases, with 18 bases between them. CDR1 and CDR2 (germline): SNHLY, FYNNEI. The CDR3 runs 16 residues. The CDR3 DNA follows: TGTGCCAGCAGTGGGCGGGACTCGGGTACCCCCGGGGAGCTGTTTTTT. It is translated as CASSGRDSGTPGELFF.

This clonotype was counted many times. The chain couples TRBV13 to TRBJ2-1; 8 bases are shared with TRBD2. Trimming cost V 5 bases and J 9 bases; bases outside gene matches: 9. Germline V gene data show CDR1 as PRHDT and CDR2 as FYEKMQ (reference sequence). The CDR3 is 14 residues long. CDR3 in DNA: TGTGCCAGCAGCGCCCCGACTAGCGAAGGTGAGCAGTTCTTC. It specifies CASSAPTSEGEQFF.

This clonotype was seen many times. The chain links TRBV2 to TRBJ2-3; TRBD2 agrees at 14 bases. This CDR3 comprises 16 residues. Germline values: CDR1 SNHLY, CDR2 FYNNEI. V shed 8 bases, J shed 5 bases, and the junction held 9 bases outside the gene matches. The chain's CDR3 is CASGGLAGARGDTQYF. For the CDR3, the DNA is TGTGCCAGCGGGGGACTAGCGGGAGCAAGGGGAGATACGCAGTATTTT.

This clonotype has just a few counts. The chain recombines TRBV7-9 with TRBJ2-1, with TRBD1 as a possible D gene (5 bases). This CDR3 spans 13 amino acids. Trimming left V 5 bases short and J 8 bases short, with 13 bases between. CDR1 and CDR2 (germline): SEHNR, FQNEAQ (reference sequence). CDR3 region: CASSPGWSDEQFF. The CDR3 nucleotides are TGTGCCAGCAGCCCAGGGTGGTCGGATGAGCAGTTCTTC.

This clonotype was detected many times. CDR3 protein: CASSLDGRSGTEAFF. The CDR3 nucleotides read TGTGCCAGCAGCTTAGATGGCAGAAGCGGCACTGAAGCTTTCTTT. The chain links TRBV7-9 to TRBJ1-1, with D hard to call. The CDR3 is made up of 15 amino acids. Deletions cut 1 base from V and 4 bases from J, with 13 bases between. Germline assignment: CDR1 SEHNR and CDR2 FQNEAQ (reference sequence).